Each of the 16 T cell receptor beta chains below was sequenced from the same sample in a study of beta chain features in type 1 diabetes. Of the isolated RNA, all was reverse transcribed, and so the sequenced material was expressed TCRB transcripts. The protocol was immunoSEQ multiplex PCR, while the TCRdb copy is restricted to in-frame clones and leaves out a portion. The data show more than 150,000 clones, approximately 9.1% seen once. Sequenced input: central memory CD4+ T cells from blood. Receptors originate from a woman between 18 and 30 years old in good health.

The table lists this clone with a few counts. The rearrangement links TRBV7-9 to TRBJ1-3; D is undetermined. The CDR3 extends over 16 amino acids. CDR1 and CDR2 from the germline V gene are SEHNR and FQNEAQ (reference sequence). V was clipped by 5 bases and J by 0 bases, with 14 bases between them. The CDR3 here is CASSPSTSASGNTIYF. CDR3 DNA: TGTGCCAGCAGCCCATCGACGAGCGCCTCTGGAAACACCATATATTTT.

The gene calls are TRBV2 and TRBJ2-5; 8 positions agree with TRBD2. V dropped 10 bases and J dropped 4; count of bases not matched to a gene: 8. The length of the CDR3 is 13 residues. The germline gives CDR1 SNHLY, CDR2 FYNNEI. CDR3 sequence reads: CATSRGGPETQYF. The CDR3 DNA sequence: TGTGCCACCTCTCGCGGGGGGCCAGAGACCCAGTACTTC.

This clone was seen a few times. The CDR3 sequence is CASSGTRGYEQYF. CDR3 DNA: TGTGCCAGCTCAGGGACAAGGGGCTACGAGCAGTACTTC. The chain joins TRBV18 to TRBJ2-7; maybe TRBD1 (6 bases). The CDR3 sequence is 13 residues long. V was cut by 5 bases and J by 3 bases, with 11 bases left in between. Germline values: CDR1 KGHSH, CDR2 LQKENI.

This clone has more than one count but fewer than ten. As DNA, the CDR3 is TGCGCCAGCAGCTTATCTGCAGGGCAGAACATTCAGTACTTC. It codes for CASSLSAGQNIQYF. V gene TRBV5-1 combines with J gene TRBJ2-4, with D perhaps matching TRBD1 (5 bases). Trimming removed 2 bases from V and 7 bases from J, with 13 bases in between. This CDR3 has 14 amino acids. CDR1 and CDR2 from the germline V gene are SGHRS and YFSETQ.

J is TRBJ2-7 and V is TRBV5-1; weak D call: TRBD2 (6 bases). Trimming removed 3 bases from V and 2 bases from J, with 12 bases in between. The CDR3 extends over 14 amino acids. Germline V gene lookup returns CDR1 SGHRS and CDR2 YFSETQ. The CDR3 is CASSSRDSPYEQYF. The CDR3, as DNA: TGCGCCAGCAGCTCGCGGGACTCACCCTACGAGCAGTACTTC.

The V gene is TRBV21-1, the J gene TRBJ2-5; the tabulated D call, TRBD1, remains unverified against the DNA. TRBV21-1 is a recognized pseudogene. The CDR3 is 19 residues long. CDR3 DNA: TGTGCCAGCAGCAAAGTTGTACAGGGTGCCCCCCAAATCCAAGAGACCCAGTACTTC. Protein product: CASSKVVQGAPQIQETQYF.

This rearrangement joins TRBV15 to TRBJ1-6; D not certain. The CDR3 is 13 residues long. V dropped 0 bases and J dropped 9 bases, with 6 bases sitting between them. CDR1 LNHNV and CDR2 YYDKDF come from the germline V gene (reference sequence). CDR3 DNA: TGTGCCACCAGCAGAGATCAGGTTTCACCCCTCCACTTT. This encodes CATSRDQVSPLHF.

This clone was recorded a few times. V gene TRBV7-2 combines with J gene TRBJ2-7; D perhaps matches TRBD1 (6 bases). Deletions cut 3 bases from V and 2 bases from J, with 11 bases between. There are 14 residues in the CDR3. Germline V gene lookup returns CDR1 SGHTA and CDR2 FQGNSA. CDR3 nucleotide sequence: TGTGCCAGCAGCTTTACAGGGAATCCCTACGAGCAGTACTTC. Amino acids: CASSFTGNPYEQYF.

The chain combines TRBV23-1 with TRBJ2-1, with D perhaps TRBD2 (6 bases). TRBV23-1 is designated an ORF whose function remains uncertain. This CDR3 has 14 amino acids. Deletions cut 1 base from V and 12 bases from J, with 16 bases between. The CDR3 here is CASSQYSCGVPQFF. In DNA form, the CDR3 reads TGCGCCAGCAGTCAATACTCCTGCGGGGTACCGCAGTTCTTC.

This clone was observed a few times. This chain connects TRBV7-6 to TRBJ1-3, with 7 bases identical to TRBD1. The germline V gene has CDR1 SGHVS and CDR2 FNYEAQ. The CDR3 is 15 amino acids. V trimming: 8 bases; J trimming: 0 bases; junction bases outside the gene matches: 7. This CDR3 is CASSPGQYSGNTIYF. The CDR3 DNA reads TGTGCCAGCTCCCCGGGACAGTACTCTGGAAACACCATATATTTT.

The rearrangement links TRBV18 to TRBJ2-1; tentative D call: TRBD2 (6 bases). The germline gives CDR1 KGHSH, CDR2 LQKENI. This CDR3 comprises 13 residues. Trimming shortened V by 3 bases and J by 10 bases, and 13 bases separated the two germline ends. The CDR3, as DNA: TGTGCCAGCTCACCGCAGGAGGGTAGGGAGCAGTTCTTC. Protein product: CASSPQEGREQFF.

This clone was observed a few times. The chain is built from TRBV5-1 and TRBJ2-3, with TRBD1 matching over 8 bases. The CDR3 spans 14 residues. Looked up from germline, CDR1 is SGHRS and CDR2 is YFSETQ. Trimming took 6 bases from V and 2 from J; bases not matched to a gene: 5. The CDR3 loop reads CASMTGDYTDTQYF. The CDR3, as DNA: TGCGCCAGCATGACAGGGGATTACACAGATACGCAGTATTTT.

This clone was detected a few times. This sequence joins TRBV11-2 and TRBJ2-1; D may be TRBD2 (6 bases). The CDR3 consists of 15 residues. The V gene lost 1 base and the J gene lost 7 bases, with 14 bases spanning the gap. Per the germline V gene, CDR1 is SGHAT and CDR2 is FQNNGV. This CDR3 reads CASSLVGRGGNEQFF. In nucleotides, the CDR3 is TGTGCCAGCAGCTTAGTCGGTAGGGGAGGAAATGAGCAGTTCTTC. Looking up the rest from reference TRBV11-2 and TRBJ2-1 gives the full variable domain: EAGVAQSPRYKIIEKRQSVAFWCNPISGHATLYWYQQILGQGPKLLIQFQNNGVVDDSQLPKDRFSAERLKGVDSTLKIQPAKLEDSAVYLCASSLVGRGGNEQFFGPGTRLTVL.

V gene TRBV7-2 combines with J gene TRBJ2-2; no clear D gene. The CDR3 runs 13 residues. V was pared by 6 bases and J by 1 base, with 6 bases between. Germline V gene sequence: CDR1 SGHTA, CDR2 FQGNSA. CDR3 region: CASSTRNTGELFF. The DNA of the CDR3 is TGTGCCAGCAGTACTCGGAACACCGGGGAGCTGTTTTTT.

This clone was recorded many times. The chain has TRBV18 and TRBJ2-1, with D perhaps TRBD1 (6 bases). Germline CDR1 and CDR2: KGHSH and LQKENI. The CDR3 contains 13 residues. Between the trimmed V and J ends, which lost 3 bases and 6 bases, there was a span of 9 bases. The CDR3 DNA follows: TGTGCCAGCTCACCCTCACAGGGCAATGAGCAGTTCTTC. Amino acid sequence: CASSPSQGNEQFF.

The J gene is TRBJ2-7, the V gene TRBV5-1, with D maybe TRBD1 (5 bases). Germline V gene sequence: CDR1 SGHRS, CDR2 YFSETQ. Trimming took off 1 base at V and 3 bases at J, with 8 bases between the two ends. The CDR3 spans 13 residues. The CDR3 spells CASSLTGDYEQYF. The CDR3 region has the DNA TGCGCCAGCAGCTTGACAGGAGACTACGAGCAGTACTTC.